These 31 T cell receptor beta chains originate from one sample sequenced in a study of blood T cells in healthy people across ages. A J-beta primer mix and a sample-barcoded 5' primer were used in a second PCR of about 6 to 12 cycles. A single record per CDR3 protein comes from TCRdb applying MiXCR to the 5' RACE reads. This table holds roughly 680,000 distinct CDR3 sequences, under 25% found once. Sequenced: blood. These receptors came from a man between 65 and 80 years old in good health.

This clonotype was counted only a few times. The chain uses TRBV20-1 and TRBJ2-7; D is unclear. Germline CDR1 reads DFQATT; CDR2 reads SNEGSKA (reference sequence). The V gene lost 2 bases and the J gene lost 2 bases, with 7 bases spanning the gap. This CDR3 is built from 12 residues. CDR3 sequence (DNA): TGCAGTGCTAGAAAGACGGCCTACGAGCAGTACTTC. It yields the protein CSARKTAYEQYF.

The chain combines TRBV5-1 with TRBJ2-7; D ambiguous. This CDR3 has 14 residues. CDR1 and CDR2 (germline): SGHRS, YFSETQ. Trimming pared 0 bases from V and 0 bases from J, leaving 7 bases between. The CDR3 coding sequence is TGCGCCAGCAGCTTGGAAGGGAACTCCTACGAGCAGTACTTC. This codes for CASSLEGNSYEQYF.

The chain is built from TRBV12-3 or TRBV12-4 and TRBJ2-1, with TRBD2 matching over 9 bases. The trim removed 6 bases at V and 0 bases at J, leaving 3 bases unmatched. The CDR3 covers 15 residues. CDR3 residues: CASRFSGSSYNEQFF. CDR3 DNA: TGTGCCAGCAGGTTTAGCGGGAGCTCCTACAATGAGCAGTTCTTC.

This clonotype was picked up a small number of times. V is TRBV2 and J is TRBJ2-7; D is unclear. V lost 11 bases and J 3 bases, leaving 14 bases between the germline ends. Germline V gene lookup returns CDR1 SNHLY and CDR2 FYNNEI. The length of the CDR3 is 12 residues. The CDR3 region has the DNA TGTGCCGGGAAGGGAATTAACTACGAGCAGTACTTC. Protein product: CAGKGINYEQYF.

J is TRBJ2-5 and V is TRBV29-1, with D tentatively TRBD1 or TRBD2 (7 bases each). Deletions cut 2 bases from V and 5 bases from J, with 12 bases between. The CDR3 runs 13 residues. In germline, CDR1 is SQVTM, CDR2 ANQGSEA. CDR3 nucleotide sequence: TGCAGCGTTGAATCCAGGGGGGGTGAGACCCAGTACTTC. It specifies CSVESRGGETQYF.

This clonotype was observed a few times. This chain links TRBV3-1 with TRBJ1-2, with a possible D match to TRBD1 (5 bases). This CDR3 contains 14 residues. Trimming cost V 3 bases and J 3 bases, with 11 bases left between them. CDR1 and CDR2 (germline): LGHDT, YNNKEL (reference sequence). The CDR3 nucleotides read TGTGCCAGCAGCCAGTTGCGGGGGGACTATGGCTACACCTTC. Its translation: CASSQLRGDYGYTF.

This clonotype has more than one count but fewer than ten. The CDR3: CASNSPGLAGGNEQFF. DNA of the CDR3: TGCGCCAGCAACTCGCCGGGACTAGCGGGAGGGAATGAGCAGTTCTTC. The rearrangement links TRBV5-1 to TRBJ2-1, with 16 positions matching TRBD2. CDR1 and CDR2 (germline): SGHRS, YFSETQ. This CDR3 spans 16 amino acids. The J segment lost 7 bases and the V segment lost 6 bases, leaving 7 bases of the junction unmatched.

This clonotype appeared many times. The rearrangement links TRBV18 to TRBJ1-4; D might be TRBD1 (6 bases). Germline CDR1 reads KGHSH; CDR2 reads LQKENI. This CDR3 comprises 15 residues. Trimming shortened V by 6 bases and J by 7 bases, and 18 bases separated the two germline ends. The DNA for the CDR3 is TGTGCCAGCTCGCGAGACCAGGGGCCAAGTGAAAAACTGTTTTTT. It encodes CASSRDQGPSEKLFF.

The sample holds a few counts of this clonotype. The chain joins TRBV4-1 to TRBJ1-2; 11 nucleotides align to TRBD1. The trim removed 2 bases at V and 7 bases at J, leaving 12 bases unmatched. CDR3 length: 17 amino acids. The germline V gene has CDR1 MGHRA and CDR2 YSYEKL. The DNA for the CDR3 is TGCGCCAGCAGCCAACTATCCCCGGGACAGGGGGTTAGTGGCTACACCTTC. It codes for CASSQLSPGQGVSGYTF.

This clonotype was found a few times. The chain employs TRBV20-1 and TRBJ2-7; D tentatively fits TRBD1 or TRBD2 (5 bases each). Trimming cost V 0 bases and J 7 bases, with 22 bases left between them. This CDR3 comprises 16 residues. The germline gives CDR1 DFQATT, CDR2 SNEGSKA (reference sequence). CDR3 bases: TGCAGTGCTAGAGATCGTATCCGACAGCGGTCTGTTGAGCAGTACTTC. It is translated as CSARDRIRQRSVEQYF.

This clonotype was seen a handful of times. The rearrangement joins TRBV7-9 to TRBJ1-4; possible D gene TRBD1, 6 bases. The CDR3 sequence is 13 residues long. The germline CDR1 and CDR2 sequences are SEHNR and FQNEAQ (reference sequence). The CDR3: CTVQGQANEKLFF. CDR3 DNA sequence: TGTACCGTACAGGGCCAGGCTAATGAAAAACTGTTTTTT.

The genes are TRBV20-1 and TRBJ1-2; D possibly corresponds to TRBD1 (5 bases). Trimming took off 5 bases at V and 1 base at J, with 11 bases between the two ends. CDR1 is DFQATT, CDR2 SNEGSKA, per germline (reference sequence). The CDR3 loop spans 13 amino acids. CDR3 amino acids: CSAPTTVNYGYTF. The CDR3 DNA reads TGCAGTGCTCCCACGACAGTTAACTATGGCTACACCTTC.

V gene TRBV12-3 or TRBV12-4 combines with J gene TRBJ2-1; 13 positions match TRBD2. The V segment lost 8 bases and the J segment 2 bases; nucleotides outside the gene matches: 18. The CDR3 extends over 20 amino acids. The CDR3 is CASPPGQGWTSGSPYNEQFF. In DNA, the CDR3 is TGTGCCAGCCCTCCGGGACAGGGGTGGACTAGCGGGAGCCCCTACAATGAGCAGTTCTTC.

This clonotype appeared a few times. The rearrangement links TRBV28 to TRBJ2-5; TRBD2 matches 8 bases. This CDR3 has 14 residues. Germline loops: CDR1 MDHEN, CDR2 SYDVKM. Trimming removed 10 bases from V and 4 bases from J; junction bases left unmatched: 11. This chain's CDR3 is CATKGWLAGETQYF. CDR3 coding DNA: TGTGCCACTAAAGGGTGGCTAGCGGGAGAGACCCAGTACTTC. Full variable domain (outside the CDR3, taken from reference TRBV28 and TRBJ2-5): DVKVTQSSRYLVKRTGEKVFLECVQDMDHENMFWYRQDPGLGLRLIYFSYDVKMKEKGDIPEGYSVSREKKERFSLILESASTNQTSMYLCATKGWLAGETQYFGPGTRLLVL.

The chain joins TRBV20-1 to TRBJ2-7; 7 bases match TRBD1. The V gene end was trimmed by 4 bases and the J gene end by 7 bases; junction bases not matched to a gene: 7. Per the germline V gene, CDR1 is DFQATT and CDR2 is SNEGSKA (reference sequence). This CDR3 comprises 12 residues. The CDR3 reads CSAIGTAVEQYF. CDR3 DNA sequence: TGCAGTGCTATTGGGACAGCGGTAGAGCAGTACTTC.

This clonotype was counted a few times. One end of the junction does not line up with germline, which may come from a read error. The V and J genes are TRBV20-1 and TRBJ2-5, with TRBD2 matching 9 bases. The assigned J gene may be wrong: the sequence end matches TRBJ2-7 better. This CDR3 spans 14 amino acids. The germline V gene encodes CDR1 DFQATT and CDR2 SNEGSKA (reference sequence). DNA for the CDR3: TGCAATGCTAGAGATCTAGCGGGACCCTACGAGCAGTACTTC. Its translation is CNARDLAGPYEQYF.

In the case of this clonotype: Because the CDR3's place on the DNA is in doubt, the DNA is left out and the CDR3 is given as listed by TCRdb. The chain uses TRBV6-2 or TRBV6-3 and TRBJ2-5. The CDR3 is 14 amino acids long, termini counted. CDR1 is MNHEY, CDR2 SVGEGT, per germline. The CDR3 loop is CASSYTSGRETQYF.

This clonotype was recorded a few times. The chain carries TRBV20-1 and TRBJ2-5; 7 bases agree with TRBD2. The J call may be in error: the DNA end matches TRBJ2-7 better. CDR1 is DFQATT and CDR2 is SNEGSKA in the germline V gene (reference sequence). This CDR3 spans 11 amino acids. CDR3 sequence: CSAKGGDEQYF. CDR3 nucleotide sequence: TGCAGTGCTAAGGGAGGGGACGAGCAGTACTTC.

This clonotype has only a few counts. V usage is TRBV16 and J usage is TRBJ2-7; 8 bases agree with TRBD1. This CDR3 spans 15 amino acids. V gave up 3 bases and J gave up 3 bases; unmatched junction bases: 7. Germline assignment: CDR1 KGHSY and CDR2 FQNENV. CDR3 nucleotides: TGTGCCAGCAGCCAGCCGGGACAGGTGGTCTACGAGCAGTACTTC. This sequence encodes CASSQPGQVVYEQYF.

This chain joins TRBV20-1 and TRBJ2-5; no firm D call. The V and J ends lost 3 bases and 5 bases respectively, with 13 bases between them. CDR1 and CDR2 (germline): DFQATT, SNEGSKA (reference sequence). This CDR3 is 13 amino acids long. This CDR3 reads CSARDGLWETQYF. In DNA, the CDR3 is TGCAGTGCTAGGGATGGGCTATGGGAGACCCAGTACTTC.

This clonotype has a handful of counts. This rearrangement joins TRBV28 to TRBJ2-7, with 8 bases identical to TRBD2. Germline lookup yields CDR1 MDHEN and CDR2 SYDVKM. The CDR3 sequence is 14 residues long. V was clipped by 9 bases and J by 7 bases; unmatched bases: 14. CDR3 sequence (DNA): TGTGCCAGTAGAACCTTCGCGGGAGGAAAAGAGCAGTACTTC. Protein: CASRTFAGGKEQYF.

The V call is TRBV20-1, the J call TRBJ2-7; perhaps D is TRBD1 or TRBD2 (5 bases each). V gave up 0 bases and J gave up 0 bases, with 12 bases separating them. This CDR3 comprises 15 residues. Germline-derived CDR1 and CDR2 are DFQATT and SNEGSKA (reference sequence). The CDR3 region has the DNA TGCAGTGCTAGAGATCGAGGGGTCCTCTCCTACGAGCAGTACTTC. Encoded protein: CSARDRGVLSYEQYF.

In its sample, this clonotype was seen many times. The V and J genes are TRBV25-1 and TRBJ1-4; D remains unclear. CDR3 length: 14 residues. Between the trimmed V and J ends, which lost 1 base and 5 bases, there was a span of 8 bases. From germline, CDR1 is MGHDK and CDR2 SYGVNS. The CDR3 here is CASSELGTNEKLFF. Here the CDR3 DNA reads TGTGCCAGCAGTGAATTGGGCACGAATGAAAAACTGTTTTTT.

This clonotype was counted a few times. The genes are TRBV6-5 and TRBJ2-1, with no clear D. The germline CDR1 and CDR2 sequences are MNHEY and SVGAGI. Trimming removed 1 base at V and 8 bases at J, with 9 bases between. The CDR3 runs 13 residues. CDR3 in amino acids: CASSYLLRDEQFF. In nucleotides, the CDR3 is TGTGCCAGCAGTTACTTGCTCCGAGATGAGCAGTTCTTC.

The sample holds a few counts of this clonotype. This chain joins TRBV20-1 and TRBJ2-1; TRBD1 might be the D (6 bases). V lost 6 bases and J lost 4, with 10 bases in between. The CDR3 length is 12 residues. Germline CDR1 and CDR2: DFQATT and SNEGSKA (reference sequence). DNA for the CDR3: TGCAGTGCCGGACAGAATTACAATGAGCAGTTCTTC. Translated, it gives CSAGQNYNEQFF.

This clonotype was seen more than once but under ten times. J is TRBJ1-2 and V is TRBV7-9, with TRBD1 identical over 8 bases. V trimming: 3 bases; J trimming: 1 base; junction bases outside the gene matches: 10. Germline values: CDR1 SEHNR, CDR2 FQNEAQ (reference sequence). The CDR3 sequence is 17 residues long. The CDR3 here is CASSLGTGPERNYGYTF. DNA of the CDR3: TGTGCCAGCAGCTTGGGGACAGGCCCCGAGCGTAACTATGGCTACACCTTC.

CDR3 bases: TGTGCCAGCAGTTTCGGAGGGCTCAATTCACCCCTCCACTTT. Translated: CASSFGGLNSPLHF. This sequence joins TRBV12-3 or TRBV12-4 and TRBJ1-6; D gene unclear. CDR3 length: 14 residues. Trimming removed 3 bases from V and 7 bases from J, with 10 bases in between.

This clonotype was observed at least ten times. The rearrangement uses TRBV7-3 and TRBJ1-2; 9 positions match TRBD1. With 10 bases clipped from V and 7 bases from J, the junction kept 4 bases outside the gene matches. This CDR3 is 11 amino acids long. CDR1 and CDR2 from the germline V gene are SGHTA and FQGTGA. Here the CDR3 DNA reads TGTGCCATCACAGGGGGCTGTGGCTACACCTTC. Residues: CAITGGCGYTF.

There are many counts of this clonotype. The rearrangement links TRBV29-1 to TRBJ2-1; D is possibly TRBD1 (6 bases). V lost 1 base, J lost 1 base, and 8 bases lay in between. The CDR3 covers 14 residues. Germline loops: CDR1 SQVTM, CDR2 ANQGSEA. The CDR3 bases are TGCAGCGTTGAAGGCCAGGGGTCCTACAATGAGCAGTTCTTC. Translation gives CSVEGQGSYNEQFF.

This clonotype was recorded a few times. This chain uses TRBV20-1 with TRBJ2-5; D is unresolved. Germline V lookup: CDR1 DFQATT, CDR2 SNEGSKA (reference sequence). This CDR3 comprises 14 residues. Trimming left V 4 bases short and J 3 bases short, with 15 bases between. The CDR3 DNA sequence: TGCAGTGCTACTAACCGGTTTAGCAAAGAGACCCAGTACTTC. This gives the protein CSATNRFSKETQYF.

The sample holds a few counts of this clonotype. J is TRBJ1-1 and V is TRBV24-1; no reliable D call. Germline loops: CDR1 KGHDR, CDR2 SFDVKD. V lost 7 bases and J 1 base, leaving 12 bases between the germline ends. The CDR3 totals 14 residues. Here the CDR3 DNA reads TGTGCCACCAGGCCTGAGGCCCCGAACACTGAAGCTTTCTTT. Protein product: CATRPEAPNTEAFF.